These 24 T cell receptor beta chains share one sample of origin, sequenced in a study of T cells after yellow fever vaccination. TCRdb reprocessed the 5' RACE reads with MiXCR, giving one entry per CDR3 protein. The sample includes 450,000 to 550,000 distinct CDR3 sequences, less than 20% of them seen just once. The input for sequencing was PBMCs, taken 15 days after the yellow fever booster vaccination. The receptor set was obtained from a man aged 30 to 39 who received the YFV17D yellow fever vaccine.

This clonotype was observed a few times. The rearrangement links TRBV20-1 to TRBJ2-5, with D possibly TRBD2 on 5 matching bases. The CDR3 consists of 14 residues. Between the trimmed V and J ends, which lost 0 bases and 2 bases, there was a span of 10 bases. Looked up from germline, CDR1 is DFQATT and CDR2 is SNEGSKA (reference sequence). The CDR3 spells CSARDERIQETQYF. The DNA of the CDR3 is TGCAGTGCTAGAGATGAGCGGATTCAAGAGACCCAGTACTTC.

DNA for the CDR3: TGTGCCAGCAGCAAATCATGTCCAATAAGCACAGATACGCAGTATTTT. As protein: CASSKSCPISTDTQYF. The chain has TRBV21-1 and TRBJ2-3; whether TRBD1, the table's D call, matches the DNA was not checked. TRBV21-1 represents a pseudogene. This CDR3 has 16 residues.

The rearrangement uses TRBV4-3 and TRBJ2-4, with 7 positions matching TRBD2. Looked up from germline, CDR1 is LGHNA and CDR2 is YSLEER. The CDR3 is made up of 16 amino acids. Trimming removed 0 bases from V and 6 bases from J; junction bases left unmatched: 8. CDR3 sequence (DNA): TGCGCCAGCAGCCAAGATCGGAGACTAGCAAGAAACATTCAGTACTTC. This translates into CASSQDRRLARNIQYF.

This clonotype was detected only a few times. The chain joins TRBV29-1 to TRBJ2-7, with 7 bases matching TRBD1. Trimming took 6 bases from V and 4 from J; bases not matched to a gene: 9. Germline CDR1 is SQVTM and CDR2 is ANQGSEA. The CDR3 contains 13 residues. CDR3 in DNA: TGCAGCGTGTGGGGGACAGAGCGGTACGAGCAGTACTTC. Its protein is CSVWGTERYEQYF.

The chain has TRBV14 and TRBJ1-2, with 7 positions matching TRBD1. The CDR3 has 14 residues. The V segment lost 3 bases and the J segment 2 bases; nucleotides outside the gene matches: 3. Germline CDR1 and CDR2: SGHDN and FVKESK. Here the CDR3 DNA reads TGTGCCAGCAGCCAGCAGACAGGGAACTATGGCTACACCTTC. As protein: CASSQQTGNYGYTF.

The chain uses TRBV20-1 and TRBJ2-7; TRBD2 agrees at 7 bases. The junction had 13 bases not matched to a gene; V was cut back by 3 bases and J by 2 bases. The CDR3 length is 16 residues. The germline V gene encodes CDR1 DFQATT and CDR2 SNEGSKA (reference sequence). This CDR3 is CSARPRGSIRAYEQYF. CDR3 DNA: TGCAGTGCTAGGCCGCGCGGGAGCATTAGAGCCTACGAGCAGTACTTC.

The rearrangement uses TRBV9 and TRBJ2-3, with D perhaps being TRBD1 or TRBD2 (6 bases each). Germline CDR1 is SGDLS and CDR2 is YYNGEE. V was trimmed by 0 bases and J by 0 bases, leaving 14 bases between them. The length of the CDR3 is 17 residues. The chain's CDR3 is CASSVEGGGASTDTQYF. The DNA of the CDR3 is TGTGCCAGCAGCGTAGAAGGGGGAGGAGCTAGCACAGATACGCAGTATTTT.

This clonotype has a handful of counts. V is TRBV5-4 and J is TRBJ2-1; the D gene is possibly TRBD1 (7 bases). Trimming shortened V by 7 bases and J by 7 bases, and 21 bases separated the two germline ends. Germline CDR1 SGHNT, CDR2 YYREEE (reference sequence). CDR3 length equals 15 residues. CDR3 region: CASGLTGRSANEQFF. For the CDR3, the DNA is TGTGCCAGCGGATTGACAGGGAGGTCGGCTAATGAGCAGTTCTTC.

This clonotype was found a few times. The chain recombines TRBV10-3 with TRBJ1-3; D gene unclear. Deletions cut 0 bases from V and 0 bases from J, with 9 bases between. In germline, CDR1 is ENHRY, CDR2 SYGVKD. CDR3 length: 16 residues. The CDR3 coding sequence is TGTGCCATCAGTGAGTCGCAAGCCAACTCTGGAAACACCATATATTTT. This encodes CAISESQANSGNTIYF.

This clonotype was picked up a small number of times. The chain employs TRBV7-9 and TRBJ2-1; possible D gene TRBD2, 5 bases. Germline assignment: CDR1 SEHNR and CDR2 FQNEAQ (reference sequence). This CDR3 region has 17 residues. Between the trimmed V and J ends, which lost 2 bases and 6 bases, there was a span of 20 bases. The CDR3 nucleotides are TGTGCCAGCAGCTTACCCAGGACGAGGAGGTTGGGCAATGAGCAGTTCTTC. It is translated as CASSLPRTRRLGNEQFF.

The chain's CDR3 is CASVLSRGKSETQYF. The CDR3 DNA reads TGTGCCAGCGTCCTAAGCCGGGGGAAGTCAGAGACCCAGTACTTC. V and J are TRBV7-2 and TRBJ2-5; tentatively, D is TRBD2 (6 bases). Deletions cut 8 bases from V and 4 bases from J, with 20 bases between. The CDR3 spans 15 residues. Germline CDR1 SGHTA, CDR2 FQGNSA.

This clonotype was recorded a few times. The V call is TRBV11-2, the J call TRBJ2-1, with 15 bases that match TRBD2. Per the germline V gene, CDR1 is SGHAT and CDR2 is FQNNGV. V gave up 5 bases and J gave up 0 bases; unmatched junction bases: 8. The CDR3 is 19 amino acids. The CDR3: CASSPRTSGRESSYNEQFF. The CDR3 DNA is TGTGCCAGCAGCCCGAGGACTAGCGGGAGGGAGAGCTCCTACAATGAGCAGTTCTTC.

The V gene is TRBV7-9, the J gene TRBJ2-1; 13 nucleotides agree with TRBD2. Germline-derived CDR1 and CDR2 are SEHNR and FQNEAQ (reference sequence). This CDR3 contains 15 residues. J was trimmed by 9 bases and V by 5 bases; bases with no gene match: 7. CDR3 amino acids: CASSPTTSGRFEQFF. DNA for the CDR3: TGTGCCAGCAGCCCTACGACTAGCGGGAGGTTTGAGCAGTTCTTC.

This clonotype was seen more than once but under ten times. DNA of the CDR3: TGTGCCATCGGCTCTAGCGGGGGGGCTCCAGGGTCGGGAACGCAGTATTTT. Translation: CAIGSSGGAPGSGTQYF. The chain combines TRBV10-3 with TRBJ2-3, with 12 bases that match TRBD2. Germline values: CDR1 ENHRY, CDR2 SYGVKD. CDR3 length: 17 residues. The ends lost 8 bases at V and 9 bases at J; junction bases unmatched: 18.

This sequence joins TRBV7-2 and TRBJ2-3; 10 positions match TRBD2. Germline assignment: CDR1 SGHTA and CDR2 FQGNSA. V shed 0 bases, J shed 3 bases, and the junction held 3 bases outside the gene matches. The CDR3 is 16 amino acids. The DNA of the CDR3 is TGTGCCAGCAGCTTAGCAAGCGGGAGGGGTACAGATACGCAGTATTTT. The encoded protein is CASSLASGRGTDTQYF.

This clonotype was observed a few times. V usage is TRBV7-2 and J usage is TRBJ2-1; D remains ambiguous. Germline CDR1 SGHTA, CDR2 FQGNSA. The ends were cut back, 5 bases at V and 1 base at J, with 12 bases in the middle. The CDR3 has 15 amino acids. In DNA form, the CDR3 reads TGTGCCAGCAGCCCAGCAGTCTTGTCCTACAATGAGCAGTTCTTC. Translated: CASSPAVLSYNEQFF.

This clonotype has only a few counts. The chain employs TRBV5-6 and TRBJ2-3, with D hard to call. Trimming pared 0 bases from V and 10 bases from J, leaving 15 bases between. This CDR3 has 14 residues. Per the germline V gene, CDR1 is SGHDT and CDR2 is YYEEEE. This chain's CDR3 is CASSLENKHWAQYF. CDR3 nucleotide sequence: TGTGCCAGCAGCTTGGAGAACAAACACTGGGCGCAGTATTTT. The whole variable domain, filled in from reference TRBV5-6 and TRBJ2-3, reads DAGVTQSPTHLIKTRGQQVTLRCSPKSGHDTVSWYQQALGQGPQFIFQYYEEEERQRGNFPDRFSGHQFPNYSSELNVNALLLGDSALYLCASSLENKHWAQYFGPGTRLTVL.

The rearrangement links TRBV18 to TRBJ2-3, with unresolved D. The CDR3 is 15 amino acids. The germline V and J ends were trimmed by 6 bases and 4 bases, with 17 bases remaining between them. Germline CDR1 reads KGHSH; CDR2 reads LQKENI. CDR3 DNA sequence: TGTGCCAGCTCCTCGGACCCTCTCAGAGCAGATACGCAGTATTTT. Amino acids: CASSSDPLRADTQYF.

Only a few counts were recorded for this clonotype. V gene TRBV5-5 combines with J gene TRBJ2-7; D perhaps matches TRBD1 (6 bases). This CDR3 comprises 15 residues. Germline V gene sequence: CDR1 SGHKS, CDR2 YYEKEE (reference sequence). V was pared by 0 bases and J by 3 bases, with 13 bases between. CDR3 residues: CASSLASGHYYEQYF. In DNA, the CDR3 is TGTGCCAGCAGCTTGGCCTCGGGACACTACTACGAGCAGTACTTC.

In this sample, this clonotype turned up a few times. The V and J genes are TRBV7-9 and TRBJ1-5; D unresolved. The V end lost 0 bases, the J end lost 8 bases, and 8 bases lay between the germline ends. Germline CDR1 and CDR2: SEHNR and FQNEAQ (reference sequence). The CDR3 loop spans 13 amino acids. The CDR3 protein is CASSLAGLEPQHF. The DNA of the CDR3 is TGTGCCAGCAGCTTAGCAGGATTGGAGCCCCAGCATTTT.

V and J are TRBV10-3 and TRBJ2-1; 7 nucleotides match TRBD2. CDR1 is ENHRY, CDR2 SYGVKD, per germline. V lost 11 bases and J lost 0; bases outside the gene matches: 7. The CDR3 is 14 amino acids. The CDR3 here is CASQRDFSYNEQFF. The CDR3 nucleotides read TGTGCCTCCCAGCGGGACTTCTCCTACAATGAGCAGTTCTTC.

This clonotype was seen more than once but under ten times. The J gene is TRBJ2-7, the V gene TRBV20-1; a weak D match, TRBD1 (6 bases). Germline values: CDR1 DFQATT, CDR2 SNEGSKA (reference sequence). This CDR3 is built from 11 residues. The V end was cut by 6 bases, the J end by 6 bases, with 12 bases between. CDR3 residues: CSARGGTEQYF. The CDR3 nucleotides are TGCAGTGCCAGGGGTGGAACCGAGCAGTACTTC.

A few counts support this clonotype. V usage is TRBV18 and J usage is TRBJ2-2; D perhaps matches TRBD2 (6 bases). V was shortened by 2 bases and J by 5 bases, with 12 bases between the two germline ends. The CDR3 is 15 residues long. Germline lookup yields CDR1 KGHSH and CDR2 LQKENI. CDR3 residues: CASSPEVAVTGELFF. The CDR3 region has the DNA TGTGCCAGCTCACCAGAAGTAGCGGTGACCGGGGAGCTGTTTTTT.

The rearrangement links TRBV4-3 to TRBJ2-1, with D uncertain. The germline gives CDR1 LGHNA, CDR2 YSLEER. The CDR3 sequence is 13 residues long. Deletions cut 0 bases from V and 8 bases from J, with 8 bases between. CDR3 residues: CASSQDLGHEQFF. CDR3 coding DNA: TGCGCCAGCAGCCAAGATCTCGGGCATGAGCAGTTCTTC.